This T cell receptor (beta chain) was obtained from a study of blood T cell repertoires in COVID-19. Background on the study: Acute-phase and convalescent COVID-19 samples originated in the United States, Italy and Spain. Nucleic acid was either cDNA or gDNA, and it came from T cells, B-cell-depleted T cells, or PBMCs.

Germline CDR1 LGHDT, CDR2 YNNKEL (reference sequence). The germline V and J ends were trimmed by 1 base and 7 bases, with 7 bases remaining between them. The CDR3 sequence is 12 residues long. In the study's own analysis: Quantification of nucleated cells was approximated via reference gene primer amplification. The assay was immunoSEQ multiplex PCR, and TCRdb's table has in-frame clones only and misses some. The DNA was the basis for D and trimming; V, J and clone size are from that table. This sample has about 230,000 clones, with about 86% found just once. This clone is a singleton in its sample. The chain is built from TRBV3-1 (or the pseudogene TRBV3-2) and TRBJ1-1; D gene uncertain. The clonotype comes from a man older than 75 with acute or convalescent COVID-19. The sample comprised peripheral blood. CDR3 residues: CASSQGRLEAFF. CDR3 DNA sequence: TGTGCCAGCAGCCAAGGGCGGCTTGAAGCTTTCTTT.